This T cell receptor beta chain was retrieved from a study of CD8 T cells in ankylosing spondylitis. Overall study findings and caveats: Peripheral blood held disease-linked clones only at relatively low frequency, and these were CD8+.

One entry per CDR3 protein results from TCRdb running MiXCR on the 5' RACE reads. The sample has roughly 140,000 distinct CDR3 sequences, around 43% seen once. This clonotype occurred a few times. Its antigen is as yet unknown. J was trimmed by 14 bases and V by 7 bases; bases with no gene match: 17. CDR3 length equals 15 residues. The specimen sequenced was synovial fluid, either unsorted or a sorted T cell fraction (not recorded which). The chain carries TRBV12-3 or TRBV12-4 and TRBJ1-4, with 9 bases identical to TRBD1. The TCR comes from a male donor with ankylosing spondylitis. The CDR3 nucleotides read TGTGCCAGCACCCTGCAGGACAGGGGCCCCGTTGCTCTGTTTTTT. This sequence encodes CASTLQDRGPVALFF.